The clone carrying this T cell receptor (beta chain) is medium-sized in the sample. The sample is drawn from a study of molecular identifiers for immune sequencing clone quantification. The overall study: Naive CD8 cell RNA, from approximately 20,000 or 100,000 cells, was split five ways in replicates, with four sequenced.

From the PCR reads, TCRdb called clonotypes with MiXCR, one entry per CDR3 protein. The sample has 7,500 to 9,500 distinct CDR3 sequences; roughly an eighth are singletons. From approximately 20,000 to 1,000,000 sorted cells, naive CD8 libraries were generated with 10%, 30% or 50% RNA. V lost 6 bases and J lost 5, with 16 bases in between. The CDR3 contains 13 residues. Germline V CDR1 and CDR2: GTSNPN, SVGIG (reference sequence). The origin of this receptor is a human donor in good health. Some libraries in this study had Jurkat cell RNA spiked in. The sequencing input was naive CD8+ T cells from blood, with Jurkat cell RNA spiked in. Subset of the sample: FACS-sorted CD8+CD4-CCR7+CD45RA+ naive T cells. The genes are TRBV30 and TRBJ2-5; TRBD1 might be the D (6 bases). CDR3 residues: CACQAGAGETQYF. For the CDR3, the DNA is TGTGCCTGCCAGGCAGGGGCGGGTGAGACCCAGTACTTC. The variable domain in full, with the rest retrieved from reference TRBV30 and TRBJ2-5, is SQTIHQWPATLVQPVGSPLSLECTVEGTSNPNLYWYRQAAGRGLQLLFYSVGIGQISSEVPQNLSASRPQDRQFILSSKKLLLSDSGFYLCACQAGAGETQYFGPGTRLLVL.